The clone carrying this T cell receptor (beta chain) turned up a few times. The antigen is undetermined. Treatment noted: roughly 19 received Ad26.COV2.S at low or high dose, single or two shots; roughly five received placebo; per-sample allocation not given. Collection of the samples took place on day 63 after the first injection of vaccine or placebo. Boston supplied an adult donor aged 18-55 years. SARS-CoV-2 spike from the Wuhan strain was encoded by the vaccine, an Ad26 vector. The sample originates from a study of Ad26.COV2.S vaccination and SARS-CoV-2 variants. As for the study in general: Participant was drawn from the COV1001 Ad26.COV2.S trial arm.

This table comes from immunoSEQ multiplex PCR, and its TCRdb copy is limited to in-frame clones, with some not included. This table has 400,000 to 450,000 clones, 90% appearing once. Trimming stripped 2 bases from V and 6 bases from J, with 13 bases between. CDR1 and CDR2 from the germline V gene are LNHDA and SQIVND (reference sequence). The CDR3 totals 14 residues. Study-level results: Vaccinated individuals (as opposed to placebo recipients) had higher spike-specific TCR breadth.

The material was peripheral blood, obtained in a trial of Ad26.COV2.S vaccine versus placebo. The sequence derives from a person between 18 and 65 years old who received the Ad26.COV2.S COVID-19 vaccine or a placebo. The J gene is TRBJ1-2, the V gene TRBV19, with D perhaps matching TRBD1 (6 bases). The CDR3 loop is CASSILTGGNGYTF. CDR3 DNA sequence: TGTGCCAGTAGTATACTGACAGGTGGCAATGGCTACACCTTC.